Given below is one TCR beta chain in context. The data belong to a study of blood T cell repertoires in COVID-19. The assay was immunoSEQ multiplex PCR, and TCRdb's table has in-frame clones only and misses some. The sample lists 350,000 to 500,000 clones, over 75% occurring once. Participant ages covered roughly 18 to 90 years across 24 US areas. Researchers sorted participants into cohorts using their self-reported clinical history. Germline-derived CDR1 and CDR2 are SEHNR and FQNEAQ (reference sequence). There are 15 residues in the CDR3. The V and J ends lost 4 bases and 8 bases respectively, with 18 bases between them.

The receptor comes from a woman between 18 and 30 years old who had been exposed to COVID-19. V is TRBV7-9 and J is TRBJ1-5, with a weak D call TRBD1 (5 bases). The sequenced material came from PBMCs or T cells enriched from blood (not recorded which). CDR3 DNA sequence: TGTGCCAGCAGCTCCCTTGGAGGGGAGAGGGAGCCCCAGCATTTT. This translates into CASSSLGGEREPQHF.